This T cell receptor (beta chain) is from a study of blood T cell repertoires in COVID-19. In the study overall: Samples of COVID-19 (acute and convalescent) were obtained from the United States, Italy and Spain. T cells, B-cell-depleted T cells, or PBMCs supplied cDNA or gDNA.

V dropped 4 bases and J dropped 0; count of bases not matched to a gene: 12. The CDR3 runs to 19 residues. Germline V gene data show CDR1 as SGDLS and CDR2 as YYNGEE. Study processing details: Reference gene primer amplification in the assay estimated nucleated cell counts. Data came from immunoSEQ multiplex PCR; TCRdb stores just in-frame clones and leaves some out. V, J and clone size are those of that table, while D and trimming were read from the DNA. The table shows 180,000 or so clones, with approximately 89% occurring only once. Sequences were obtained from peripheral blood. The TCR was taken from a woman aged 60-75 years with acute or convalescent COVID-19. V gene TRBV9 combines with J gene TRBJ2-2, with 10 positions matching TRBD1. CDR3 residues: CASSRRTGGSPANTGELFF. The CDR3 DNA sequence: TGTGCCAGCAGCCGACGGACAGGGGGATCTCCCGCGAACACCGGGGAGCTGTTTTTT.